These 7 T cell receptor beta chains were all obtained from the same sample, sequenced in a study of blood T cell repertoires in COVID-19. Produced via immunoSEQ multiplex PCR; TCRdb's table is partial and in-frame only. Altogether about 200,000 clones are present, 85% being singletons, with the ten largest covering roughly a sixth. The sequencing sample was made of PBMCs or T cells enriched from blood (not recorded which). Receptors originate from a man aged 35 to 55 who had recovered from COVID-19.

The chain combines TRBV5-1 with TRBJ1-6; D is possibly TRBD1 (5 bases). V was shortened by 4 bases and J by 7 bases, with 15 bases between the two germline ends. Germline V gene lookup returns CDR1 SGHRS and CDR2 YFSETQ. This CDR3 is built from 15 residues. The CDR3 protein is CASSLRPTENSPLHF. The CDR3 DNA reads TGCGCCAGCAGCCTCCGTCCGACAGAGAATTCACCCCTCCACTTT. The full variable domain, rest sourced from reference TRBV5-1 and TRBJ1-6, is KAGVTQTPRYLIKTRGQQVTLSCSPISGHRSVSWYQQTPGQGLQFLFEYFSETQRNKGNFPGRFSGRQFSNSRSEMNVSTLELGDSALYLCASSLRPTENSPLHFGNGTRLTVT.

The gene calls are TRBV12-3 or TRBV12-4 and TRBJ2-7, with D tentatively TRBD2 (5 bases). This CDR3 has 12 amino acids. With 5 bases removed from V and 7 bases from J, the gap between germline ends came to 12 bases. CDR3 bases: TGTGCCAGCAGTACTAGTTCGGGTGAGCAGTACTTC. Encoded protein: CASSTSSGEQYF.

The chain uses TRBV3-1 (or the pseudogene TRBV3-2) and TRBJ2-5; perhaps TRBD2 as D (6 bases). Trimming shortened V by 1 base and J by 3 bases, and 9 bases separated the two germline ends. The CDR3 spans 14 residues. Germline CDR1 and CDR2: LGHDT and YNNKEL (reference sequence). The CDR3 DNA reads as TGTGCCAGCAGCCAAGGCCGGACTAAAGAGACCCAGTACTTC. Protein sequence: CASSQGRTKETQYF.

The gene calls are TRBV14 and TRBJ2-5; weak D call: TRBD2 (5 bases). Germline CDR1 SGHDN, CDR2 FVKESK. Trimming removed 10 bases at V and 2 bases at J, with 14 bases between. This CDR3 region has 13 residues. The CDR3 nucleotides are TGTGCCAAATCGGCAGCGGCTCAAGAGACCCAGTACTTC. Protein product: CAKSAAAQETQYF.

V and J are TRBV15 and TRBJ1-2; D gene uncertain. The ends were cut back, 0 bases at V and 3 bases at J, with 20 bases in the middle. The germline V gene has CDR1 LNHNV and CDR2 YYDKDF (reference sequence). This CDR3 has 18 amino acids. CDR3 sequence reads: CATSRDAALARLDYGYTF. The CDR3 nucleotides read TGTGCCACCAGCAGAGATGCTGCTCTGGCCAGACTCGACTATGGCTACACCTTC.

The chain carries TRBV7-2 and TRBJ2-4, with 12 bases identical to TRBD2. J was trimmed by 2 bases and V by 2 bases; bases with no gene match: 10. The germline V gene has CDR1 SGHTA and CDR2 FQGNSA. The CDR3 covers 19 residues. CDR3 amino acids: CASSLRASGRAGTKNIQYF. CDR3 coding DNA: TGTGCCAGCAGCTTACGCGCTAGCGGGAGGGCCGGGACCAAAAACATTCAGTACTTC.

This chain joins TRBV20-1 and TRBJ1-2; 7 bases fit TRBD1. The CDR3 totals 11 residues. Germline CDR1 DFQATT, CDR2 SNEGSKA (reference sequence). The junction had 2 bases not matched to a gene; V was cut back by 6 bases and J by 4 bases. The CDR3 sequence is CSAGTAYGYTF. The DNA for the CDR3 is TGCAGTGCAGGGACAGCCTATGGCTACACCTTC.